This TCR beta chain was found in a study of T cell repertoires in ileal Crohn's disease. Study overall: Surgery for a complication: stricturing in roughly 61%, penetrating in approximately 40%.

This clone showed up just once. This table comes from immunoSEQ multiplex PCR, and its TCRdb copy is limited to in-frame clones, with some not included. The table records about 3,800 clones, around 83% of them present only once. The length of the CDR3 is 14 residues. The ends lost 4 bases at V and 6 bases at J; junction bases unmatched: 4. Germline V gene lookup returns CDR1 SGHRS and CDR2 YFSETQ. Sequenced input: ileal tissue. This sequence joins TRBV5-1 and TRBJ2-5, with 12 bases lining up with TRBD2. The sequence derives from an adult with Crohn's disease. CDR3 bases: TGCGCCAGCAGCCTGACTAGCGGGAGCCAGACCCAGTACTTC. Translated: CASSLTSGSQTQYF.